This T cell receptor beta chain was recovered during a study of cytomegalovirus exposure and HLA in healthy donors (dated by TCRdb to 2016 to 2017). For the wider study: A later analysis indicated that the 120 or so validation repertoires were generated on the platform also employed for the approximately 700 repertoires of the first cohort. The study aimed to test whether signatures of past pathogen exposure could be identified by cataloging public T cell receptors. In addition to the first cohort of around 670 subjects, a separate validation cohort of some 120 different subjects was used. The study combined high-throughput TCR immunosequencing, statistical association of individual TCRs with disease status, and machine learning to predict cytomegalovirus infection status. Overall study results and their limits: Subsequent analysis determined that TCRs grouped into clusters in the first cohort also showed a tendency toward co-occurrence across the approximately 110 validation repertoires, and 85% to 95% of cluster scores exceeded 0. The classifier was reported to diagnose cytomegalovirus status with high specificity and sensitivity in both the original and validation cohorts. According to the authors, the approach could potentially be generalized to other disease states and immunological phenotypes. All 120 or so repertoires were used to score co-occurrence in the validation cohort in a later analysis, because that analysis had no HLA typing for the cohort. A few of the identified cytomegalovirus-associated TCR beta chains were confirmed in vitro to be specific for cytomegalovirus antigens. Across donors, most TCR sequences were observed very rarely, whereas some public TCRs were present in many individuals. A total of fewer than 200 TCR beta chains were listed by the study as associated with cytomegalovirus.

To note about this clone: Which antigen it targets is not known. No quality values exist for individual bases; no much larger clone is one base distant.

The method behind the library was the immunoSEQ multiplex PCR assay. Concerning the study's data processing: A statistical classification framework was built to diagnose cytomegalovirus status from the catalog of TCR beta chain sequences. TCRdb retrieved this table from immuneACCESS and kept in-frame rearrangements only. Not all clones are present; in checked studies, unresolved V genes account for under half, and no reason is known for the remainder. V, J and clone size were drawn from that table, and D and trimming were deduced from the DNA. The sample data list 130,000 to 150,000 clones, and roughly nine tenths of these were observed just once. The top ten clones comprise 3.3% of the sample. The CDR3 starts with the cysteine, ends with the phenylalanine, and has 12 residues. Just the 36-base CDR3 DNA is kept, in frame starting at base 1. V is clipped by 0 bases and J by 8 bases, and the sequence between their germline boundaries is 8 bases long. Looking up the germline V gene yields CDR1 ENHRY and CDR2 SYGVKD.

The donors belonged to the validation cohort of under 150 subjects, which was separate from the 666-subject first cohort. The V gene is TRBV10-3 and the J gene is TRBJ2-7, with a tentative D gene TRBD1 over 6 matching bases. This clonotype was sampled from a woman under 30 in good health and CMV-seropositive. Sequencing was performed on PBMCs. This receptor has the CDR3 CAISESRGKQYF. The DNA sequence reads TGTGCCATCAGTGAGTCGAGGGGGAAGCAGTACTTC.